Listed here are 20 T cell receptor beta chains from one sample, sequenced in a study of blood T cell repertoires in COVID-19. Profiling relied on immunoSEQ multiplex PCR, and the TCRdb table lists in-frame clones only, not all of them. The data contain more than 70,000 clones, 65% to 85% of them singletons. Sequenced material: peripheral blood. The source is a woman at least 80 years old with active or convalescent COVID-19.

This chain's CDR3 is CASSPGQGSSNEQFF. Written as DNA, the CDR3 is TGTGCCAGCAGTCCAGGACAGGGGTCGTCCAATGAGCAGTTCTTC. The genes are TRBV7-3 and TRBJ2-1; TRBD1 matches 9 bases. Germline CDR1 SGHTA, CDR2 FQGTGA. The CDR3 is 15 amino acids. V was pared by 6 bases and J by 6 bases, with 9 bases of the junction left unmatched.

The chain links TRBV11-3 to TRBJ2-7; D is undetermined. The germline V and J ends were trimmed by 5 bases and 0 bases, with 8 bases remaining between them. Germline lookup yields CDR1 SGHNT and CDR2 YENEEA. There are 13 residues in the CDR3. CDR3 sequence (DNA): TGTGCCAGCAGCCCTGGCCTCTCCTACGAGCAGTACTTC. It specifies CASSPGLSYEQYF.

The CDR3 spells CATSDPSPGTSGRVDTQYF. CDR3 in DNA: TGTGCCACCAGTGATCCGTCCCCCGGGACTAGCGGGAGGGTAGATACGCAGTATTTT. This sequence joins TRBV24-1 and TRBJ2-3, with TRBD2 matching 16 bases. V shed 3 bases, J shed 5 bases, and the junction held 10 bases outside the gene matches. CDR3 length: 19 residues. The germline V gene has CDR1 KGHDR and CDR2 SFDVKD.

V and J are TRBV28 and TRBJ1-3, with TRBD1 matching 8 bases. With V trimmed by 6 bases and J by 8 bases, 12 bases remained unmatched. Germline V gives CDR1 MDHEN, CDR2 SYDVKM. The CDR3 spans 15 residues. The CDR3 here is CASRQGDNLSDTIYF. The CDR3 nucleotides are TGTGCCAGCAGACAGGGGGACAATTTGTCCGACACCATATATTTT.

The gene calls are TRBV27 and TRBJ2-7; 12 bases are a match to TRBD2. V lost 3 bases to trimming and J lost 7 bases; unmatched junction nucleotides: 7. CDR1 and CDR2 from the germline V gene are MNHEY and SMNVEV (reference sequence). This CDR3 has 15 amino acids. The CDR3 loop is CASSFWTSGTGEQYF. The CDR3 DNA reads as TGTGCCAGCAGTTTTTGGACTAGCGGGACTGGTGAGCAGTACTTC.

This chain links TRBV7-6 with TRBJ2-1; D perhaps matches TRBD2 (5 bases). V lost 6 bases to trimming and J lost 5 bases, with 11 bases between them. Germline assignment: CDR1 SGHVS and CDR2 FNYEAQ. CDR3 size: 13 residues. Written as DNA, the CDR3 is TGTGCCAGCAGTTTTGGACTGGACAATGAGCAGTTCTTC. Protein: CASSFGLDNEQFF.

This rearrangement joins TRBV6-5 to TRBJ1-6; 8 bases are a match to TRBD1. J was trimmed by 7 bases and V by 8 bases; bases with no gene match: 7. Looked up from germline, CDR1 is MNHEY and CDR2 is SVGAGI. The CDR3 spans 14 residues. This chain's CDR3 is CASWADRVNSPLHF. DNA for the CDR3: TGTGCCAGCTGGGCGGACAGGGTAAATTCACCCCTCCACTTT.

The chain joins TRBV5-4 to TRBJ1-1; 11 nucleotides agree with TRBD1. J was trimmed by 3 bases and V by 10 bases; bases with no gene match: 5. The CDR3 extends over 13 amino acids. The germline V gene has CDR1 SGHNT and CDR2 YYREEE (reference sequence). The CDR3 loop reads CALVDRGHTEAFF. The DNA of the CDR3 is TGTGCCCTCGTGGACAGGGGGCACACTGAAGCTTTCTTT.

The V gene is TRBV15, the J gene TRBJ1-2; TRBD1 matches at 8 bases. The germline CDR1 and CDR2 sequences are LNHNV and YYDKDF (reference sequence). The CDR3 is made up of 14 amino acids. With V trimmed by 1 base and J by 8 bases, 6 bases remained unmatched. CDR3 amino acids: CATSRGGQGLGYTF. Written as DNA, the CDR3 is TGTGCCACCAGCAGAGGAGGACAGGGCTTAGGCTACACCTTC.

The J gene is TRBJ2-3, the V gene TRBV2; 15 positions agree with TRBD2. V gave up 6 bases and J gave up 5 bases; unmatched junction bases: 3. Per germline, CDR1 SNHLY and CDR2 FYNNEI. The CDR3 runs to 15 residues. CDR3 region: CASSLGLAGGDTQYF. For the CDR3, the DNA is TGTGCCAGCAGCTTGGGACTAGCGGGAGGAGATACGCAGTATTTT.

The CDR3 DNA reads TGTGCCAGCAGACCTCCAGGGGGCCATCAGCCCCAGCATTTT. This sequence encodes CASRPPGGHQPQHF. The V and J genes are TRBV7-2 and TRBJ1-5; 8 positions match TRBD1. The CDR3 runs 14 residues. Germline V CDR1 and CDR2: SGHTA, FQGNSA. V gave up 6 bases and J gave up 5 bases; unmatched junction bases: 6. Complete variable domain (other parts from reference TRBV7-2 and TRBJ1-5): GAGVSQSPSNKVTEKGKDVELRCDPISGHTALYWYRQSLGQGLEFLIYFQGNSAPDKSGLPSDRFSAERTGGSVSTLTIQRTQQEDSAVYLCASRPPGGHQPQHFGDGTRLSIL.

The V call is TRBV5-1, the J call TRBJ1-1, with no clear D. Germline V gene lookup returns CDR1 SGHRS and CDR2 YFSETQ. V lost 2 bases to trimming and J lost 4 bases, with 6 bases between them. The CDR3 runs to 12 residues. In nucleotides, the CDR3 is TGCGCCAGCAGCTTCAGTGGCACTGAAGCTTTCTTT. It codes for CASSFSGTEAFF.

This clone was seen just once. The J gene is TRBJ2-1, the V gene TRBV3-1 (or the pseudogene TRBV3-2), with 8 bases lining up with TRBD1. From germline, CDR1 is LGHDT and CDR2 YNNKEL (reference sequence). CDR3 length: 15 amino acids. V lost 4 bases, J lost 6 bases, and 8 bases stayed unmatched. The CDR3, as DNA: TGTGCCAGCAGCCTAACCGGGACAGGCATCAATGAGCAGTTCTTC. As protein: CASSLTGTGINEQFF.

J is TRBJ2-2 and V is TRBV19; 11 bases fit TRBD2. The CDR3 sequence is 18 residues long. Germline assignment: CDR1 LNHDA and CDR2 SQIVND (reference sequence). The J segment lost 0 bases and the V segment lost 1 base, leaving 4 bases of the junction unmatched. CDR3 sequence (DNA): TGTGCCAGTAGTATAGGGACTAGCGGGCCGACGAACACCGGGGAGCTGTTTTTT. It is translated as CASSIGTSGPTNTGELFF.

The chain has TRBV19 and TRBJ1-2, with 9 bases lining up with TRBD1. The length of the CDR3 is 13 residues. The germline CDR1 and CDR2 sequences are LNHDA and SQIVND (reference sequence). The trim removed 5 bases at V and 6 bases at J, leaving 4 bases unmatched. The CDR3 is CASSGQGPDGYTF. In DNA form, the CDR3 reads TGTGCCAGTAGTGGACAGGGGCCGGATGGCTACACCTTC.

The V and J genes are TRBV9 and TRBJ2-7; D uncertain. V dropped 0 bases and J dropped 7 bases, with 23 bases sitting between them. Germline values: CDR1 SGDLS, CDR2 YYNGEE. There are 17 residues in the CDR3. In nucleotides, the CDR3 is TGTGCCAGCAGCGTAGACACAACTCCTCCCTACAGTTTGGAGCAGTACTTC. Translating it yields CASSVDTTPPYSLEQYF.

The J gene is TRBJ2-1, the V gene TRBV5-4, with 9 bases identical to TRBD2. CDR3 length: 15 residues. After removal of 4 bases from V and 6 bases from J, the junction contained 8 bases not matched to a gene. The germline CDR1 and CDR2 sequences are SGHNT and YYREEE (reference sequence). As DNA, the CDR3 is TGTGCCAGCAGCCCCATGACTAGCGGATCCAATGAGCAGTTCTTC. It yields the protein CASSPMTSGSNEQFF.

This chain connects TRBV5-1 to TRBJ2-3, with 12 bases that match TRBD2. Losses at the gene ends were 3 bases for V and 1 base for J; bases not matched to a gene: 3. Germline CDR1 and CDR2: SGHRS and YFSETQ. The CDR3 length is 16 residues. The CDR3 nucleotides are TGCGCCAGCAGCTCCGGACTAGCGGGACGCACAGATACGCAGTATTTT. Its protein is CASSSGLAGRTDTQYF. The full variable domain, with the rest looked up from reference TRBV5-1 and TRBJ2-3, is KAGVTQTPRYLIKTRGQQVTLSCSPISGHRSVSWYQQTPGQGLQFLFEYFSETQRNKGNFPGRFSGRQFSNSRSEMNVSTLELGDSALYLCASSSGLAGRTDTQYFGPGTRLTVL.

V usage is TRBV7-3 and J usage is TRBJ2-3; no clear D gene. Germline V gene lookup returns CDR1 SGHTA and CDR2 FQGTGA. The CDR3 has 17 amino acids. V lost 5 bases and J 2 bases, leaving 20 bases between the germline ends. The CDR3 here is CASSPRPSASLTDTQYF. In nucleotides, the CDR3 is TGTGCCAGCAGCCCAAGGCCGAGCGCGAGCCTCACAGATACGCAGTATTTT. Based on the CDR3 plus reference TRBV7-3 and TRBJ2-3, the full variable domain is GAGVSQTPSNKVTEKGKYVELRCDPISGHTALYWYRQSLGQGPEFLIYFQGTGAADDSGLPNDRFFAVRPEGSVSTLKIQRTERGDSAVYLCASSPRPSASLTDTQYFGPGTRLTVL.

By frequency in the sample, this clone is medium-sized. V gene TRBV7-2 combines with J gene TRBJ1-6; 10 bases map to TRBD1. The CDR3 is 13 amino acids. Germline values: CDR1 SGHTA, CDR2 FQGNSA. V lost 5 bases to trimming and J lost 9 bases; unmatched junction nucleotides: 1. The CDR3 sequence: CASSGQGGSPLHF. CDR3 coding DNA: TGTGCCAGCAGCGGACAGGGGGGTTCACCCCTCCACTTT.